These 10 T cell receptor beta chains came from one sample sequenced in a study of cytomegalovirus exposure and HLA in healthy donors. The PCR ran on 60 Vbeta and 13 Jbeta primers. Profiling relied on immunoSEQ multiplex PCR, and the TCRdb table lists in-frame clones only, not all of them. Among around 90,000 clones, about two thirds were seen once, and the ten largest hold approximately 5%. The sequenced material came from PBMCs. The receptors originated from a woman in her thirties in good health and CMV-seropositive.

The chain links TRBV5-1 to TRBJ2-3; 13 bases line up with TRBD2. The junction had 10 bases not matched to a gene; V was cut back by 1 base and J by 5 bases. CDR3 length equals 18 residues. The germline V gene has CDR1 SGHRS and CDR2 YFSETQ. CDR3 amino acids: CASSLQLAGGPGGDTQYF. The CDR3 DNA is TGCGCCAGCAGCTTGCAACTAGCGGGGGGGCCGGGCGGAGATACGCAGTATTTT.

This clone was seen only a few times. The chain links TRBV14 to TRBJ2-1; D may be TRBD2 (6 bases). The CDR3 extends over 15 amino acids. V shed 3 bases and J shed 4 bases, with 13 bases lying between them. Germline V gives CDR1 SGHDN, CDR2 FVKESK. This CDR3 is CASSHGSNFYNEQFF. The CDR3 DNA follows: TGTGCCAGCAGCCACGGGAGTAATTTTTACAATGAGCAGTTCTTC.

This rearrangement joins TRBV5-6 to TRBJ2-3, with 11 bases lining up with TRBD2. V shed 3 bases, J shed 2 bases, and the junction held 5 bases outside the gene matches. Germline CDR1 reads SGHDT; CDR2 reads YYEEEE. The CDR3 is 16 residues long. CDR3: CASSSPGLAVTDTQYF. The CDR3 bases are TGTGCCAGCAGCTCCCCGGGACTAGCGGTCACAGATACGCAGTATTTT.

DNA for the CDR3: TGTGCCAGCAGCCGGGAAGGTAGAGAGACCCAGTACTTC. It encodes CASSREGRETQYF. The chain has TRBV7-9 and TRBJ2-5; tentatively, D is TRBD2 (5 bases). The CDR3 sequence is 13 residues long. Trimming stripped 5 bases from V and 4 bases from J, with 11 bases between. CDR1 is SEHNR, CDR2 FQNEAQ, per germline (reference sequence).

In its sample, this clone was seen once. The chain combines TRBV7-2 with TRBJ2-3; TRBD2 matches at 9 bases. Germline trimming cut 0 bases from V and 6 bases from J; bases unmatched to any gene: 4. The CDR3 totals 15 residues. Germline CDR1 and CDR2: SGHTA and FQGNSA. CDR3 DNA sequence: TGTGCCAGCAGCTTAGCAGCGGGGGGCTTGGATACGCAGTATTTT. This translates into CASSLAAGGLDTQYF.

With regard to this clone: Other nucleotide sequences from this sample produce the same CDR3. The chain carries TRBV19 and TRBJ1-1, with D possibly matching TRBD1 (5 bases). The CDR3 has 13 residues. CDR1 is LNHDA, CDR2 SQIVND, per germline (reference sequence). Trimming shortened V by 1 base and J by 4 bases, and 7 bases separated the two germline ends. CDR3 loop: CASSIGRGTEAFF. CDR3 nucleotides: TGTGCCAGTAGTATAGGGAGGGGCACTGAAGCTTTCTTT.

This chain joins TRBV4-3 and TRBJ1-1; D not resolved. V was cut by 4 bases and J by 2 bases, with 11 bases left in between. This CDR3 contains 14 residues. The germline V gene encodes CDR1 LGHNA and CDR2 YSLEER. The CDR3 DNA sequence: TGCGCCAGCAGCCCCGGTGAGGATAACACTGAAGCTTTCTTT. It translates to CASSPGEDNTEAFF.

The chain employs TRBV6-1 and TRBJ2-3; TRBD1 is a possible D gene (6 bases). Germline CDR1 and CDR2: MNHNS and SASEGT. Trimming removed 4 bases from V and 2 bases from J, with 13 bases in between. This CDR3 spans 15 amino acids. The CDR3 loop reads CASSAWGRDTDTQYF. CDR3 DNA sequence: TGTGCCAGCAGTGCCTGGGGGCGAGACACAGATACGCAGTATTTT.

This rearrangement joins TRBV12-5 to TRBJ2-7; 9 nucleotides match TRBD1. Germline-derived CDR1 and CDR2 are LGHNT and FRNRAP. This CDR3 region has 17 residues. Trimming removed 5 bases from V and 6 bases from J; junction bases left unmatched: 17. The CDR3 loop reads CASGPQRGTGRLSEQYF. CDR3 nucleotides: TGTGCTAGTGGTCCCCAACGGGGGACAGGGCGTCTCTCCGAGCAGTACTTC.

To note about this clone: An end of the junction differs from the germline gene, which may be a read error. J is TRBJ1-2 and V is TRBV7-9; 8 bases fit TRBD1. The germline CDR1 and CDR2 sequences are SEHNR and FQNEAQ (reference sequence). This CDR3 has 12 amino acids. The CDR3 DNA is TGTGCCAGCAGCTTGACAGGGGATGGCTACCCCTTC. Protein product: CASSLTGDGYPF. The full variable domain, its missing parts supplied by reference TRBV7-9 and TRBJ1-2, is DTGVSQNPRHKITKRGQNVTFRCDPISEHNRLYWYRQTLGQGPEFLTYFQNEAQLEKSRLLSDRFSAERPKGSFSTLEIQRTEQGDSAMYLCASSLTGDGYPFGSGTRLTVV.